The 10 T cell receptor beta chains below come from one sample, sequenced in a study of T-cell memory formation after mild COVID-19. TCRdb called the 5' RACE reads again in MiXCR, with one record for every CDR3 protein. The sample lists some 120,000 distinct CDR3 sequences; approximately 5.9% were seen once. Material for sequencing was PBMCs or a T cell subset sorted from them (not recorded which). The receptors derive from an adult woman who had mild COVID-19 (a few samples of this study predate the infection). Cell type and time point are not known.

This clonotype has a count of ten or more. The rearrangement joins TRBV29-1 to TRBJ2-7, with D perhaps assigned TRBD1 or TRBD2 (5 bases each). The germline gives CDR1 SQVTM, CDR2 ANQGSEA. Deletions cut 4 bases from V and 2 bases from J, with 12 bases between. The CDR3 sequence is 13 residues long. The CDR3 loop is CSVAYGTAYEQYF. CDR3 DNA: TGCAGCGTTGCTTACGGGACCGCCTACGAGCAGTACTTC.

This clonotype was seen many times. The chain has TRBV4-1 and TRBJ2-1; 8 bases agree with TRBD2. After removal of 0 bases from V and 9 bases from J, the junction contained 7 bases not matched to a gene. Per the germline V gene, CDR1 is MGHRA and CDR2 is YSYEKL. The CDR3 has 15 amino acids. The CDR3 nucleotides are TGCGCCAGCAGCCAAGATTCCGGGGGGGCCGGTGAGCAGTTCTTC. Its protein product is CASSQDSGGAGEQFF.

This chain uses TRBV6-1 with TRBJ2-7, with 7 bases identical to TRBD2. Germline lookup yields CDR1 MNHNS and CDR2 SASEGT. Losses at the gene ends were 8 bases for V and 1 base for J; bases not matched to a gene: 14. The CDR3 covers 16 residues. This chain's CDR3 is CASGPLELAASYEQYF. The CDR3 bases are TGTGCCAGCGGGCCCCTGGAGCTAGCGGCTTCCTACGAGCAGTACTTC.

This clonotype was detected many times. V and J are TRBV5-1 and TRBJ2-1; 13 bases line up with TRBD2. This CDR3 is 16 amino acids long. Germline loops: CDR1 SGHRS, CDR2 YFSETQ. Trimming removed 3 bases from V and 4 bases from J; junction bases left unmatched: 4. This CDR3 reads CASSSRLAGGYNEQFF. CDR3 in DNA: TGCGCCAGCAGCTCCAGACTAGCGGGGGGTTACAATGAGCAGTTCTTC.

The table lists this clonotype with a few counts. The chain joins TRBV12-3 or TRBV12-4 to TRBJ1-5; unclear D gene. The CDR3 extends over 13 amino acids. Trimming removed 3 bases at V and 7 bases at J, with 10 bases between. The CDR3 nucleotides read TGTGCCAGCAGTTTTTCAGGTCGACAGCCCCAGCATTTT. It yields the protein CASSFSGRQPQHF.

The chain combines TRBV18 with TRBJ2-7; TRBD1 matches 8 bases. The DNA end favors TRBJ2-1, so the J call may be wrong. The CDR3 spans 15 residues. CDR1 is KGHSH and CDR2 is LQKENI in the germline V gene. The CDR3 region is CASSPMGTGGNEQFF. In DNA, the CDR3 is TGTGCCAGCTCACCCATGGGAACAGGGGGGAATGAGCAGTTCTTC.

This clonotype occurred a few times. In nucleotides, the CDR3 is TGTGCCAGCAGCTCCCCCGGGACAGAGAACACTGAAGCTTTCTTT. This translates into CASSSPGTENTEAFF. This chain connects TRBV11-3 to TRBJ1-1, with 7 positions matching TRBD1. This CDR3 contains 15 residues. J was trimmed by 1 base and V by 4 bases; bases with no gene match: 6. Germline CDR1 and CDR2: SGHNT and YENEEA.

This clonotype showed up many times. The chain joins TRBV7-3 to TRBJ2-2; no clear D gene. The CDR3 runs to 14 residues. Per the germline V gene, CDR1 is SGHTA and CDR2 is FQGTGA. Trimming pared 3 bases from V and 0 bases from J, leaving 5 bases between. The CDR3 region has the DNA TGTGCCAGCAGCTTCGGACCGAACACCGGGGAGCTGTTTTTT. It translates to CASSFGPNTGELFF.

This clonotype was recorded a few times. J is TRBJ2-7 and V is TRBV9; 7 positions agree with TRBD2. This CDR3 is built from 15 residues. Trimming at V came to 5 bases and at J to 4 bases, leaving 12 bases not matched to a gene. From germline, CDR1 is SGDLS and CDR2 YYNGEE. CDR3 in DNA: TGTGCCAGCAGTTGGGGAGTGGGAGGGTCATACGAGCAGTACTTC. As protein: CASSWGVGGSYEQYF.

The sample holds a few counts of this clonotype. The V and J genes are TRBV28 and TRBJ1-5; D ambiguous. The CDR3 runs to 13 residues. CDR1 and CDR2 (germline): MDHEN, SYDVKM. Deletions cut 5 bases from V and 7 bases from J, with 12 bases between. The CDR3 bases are TGTGCCAGCAGTCCCCACGGGGAGCAGCCCCAGCATTTT. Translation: CASSPHGEQPQHF.